The subject of this entry is one T cell receptor (beta chain). Produced via immunoSEQ multiplex PCR; TCRdb's table is partial and in-frame only. The table includes some 53,000 clones, 75% detected once. The V end lost 1 base, the J end lost 0 bases, and 11 bases lay between the germline ends. The CDR3 runs to 16 residues. Germline assignment: CDR1 SGDLS and CDR2 YYNGEE. The entry originates in a study of PD-L1 blockade in urothelial cancer. Turning to the study itself: From about 2014, patients received atezolizumab, given as 1,200 mg intravenously every 3 weeks. Bladder-origin urothelial cancer in males described about 85% of the roughly 30 patients.

Time point noted: pretreatment peripheral blood. The TCR originated in a man between 70 and 80 years old with urothelial cancer. Sequencing was performed on PBMCs, taken around atezolizumab (anti-PD-L1) treatment. The rearrangement joins TRBV9 to TRBJ2-4; D may be TRBD2 (6 bases). The CDR3 loop is CASSVRDSLAKNIQYF. The CDR3 bases are TGTGCCAGCAGCGTAAGGGACTCCCTAGCCAAAAACATTCAGTACTTC. The variable domain in full, completed from reference TRBV9 and TRBJ2-4, reads DSGVTQTPKHLITATGQRVTLRCSPRSGDLSVYWYQQSLDQGLQFLIQYYNGEERAKGNILERFSAQQFPDLHSELNLSSLELGDSALYFCASSVRDSLAKNIQYFGAGTRLSVL.